Listed below are T cell receptor beta chains from one sample, sequenced in a study of early T cells in non-severe SARS-CoV-2 infection. TCRdb called the 5' RACE reads again in MiXCR, with one record for every CDR3 protein. The sample holds tens of thousands of distinct CDR3 sequences; 12% are singletons and the top ten take over 0.95%. Sample: whole blood. These receptors were taken from an adult who was a healthcare worker with PCR-confirmed SARS-CoV-2 infection or an uninfected control (not recorded which). Each CDR3 is given with its conserved first and last residue. The order of the fields is clone size, D gene, J gene, V gene, CDR3 protein, CDR3 DNA. The D gene is left open where the match is weak. Some rows mark clone size as missing; the rest say once, few, many or name a class of expanded clone.

many	TRBD2	TRBJ2-7	TRBV7-2	CASSSLTSGRPYEQYF	TGTGCCAGCAGCTCGTTGACTAGCGGGAGGCCCTACGAGCAGTACTTC
many	-	TRBJ2-7	TRBV2	CATRRNSYEQYF	TGTGCCACGCGGAGGAACTCCTACGAGCAGTACTTC
few	-	TRBJ2-7	TRBV7-9	CASSNGPYEQYF	TGTGCCAGCAGCAATGGACCCTACGAGCAGTACTTC
many	TRBD1	TRBJ1-2	TRBV5-6	CASSSTGAYYGYTF	TGTGCCAGCAGCTCAACAGGGGCGTACTATGGCTACACCTTC
many	-	TRBJ2-5	TRBV28	CASSDTLRETQYF	TGTGCCAGCAGTGACACCCTTAGGGAGACCCAGTACTTC
many	-	TRBJ1-2	TRBV30	CAWSLGGRGGYTF	TGTGCCTGGAGCTTGGGAGGGAGAGGCGGCTACACCTTC
-	-	TRBJ1-3	TRBV7-2	CASSYDLSENTIYF	TGTGCCAGCAGCTACGATCTCTCTGAAAACACCATATATTTT
once	-	TRBJ2-5	TRBV29-1	CSVEARTDQETQYF	TGCAGCGTTGAAGCCCGGACAGACCAAGAGACCCAGTACTTC
many	-	TRBJ2-1	TRBV7-6	CASSSGDGTYNEQFF	TGTGCCAGCAGCTCAGGGGACGGAACCTACAATGAGCAGTTCTTC
few	-	TRBJ1-2	TRBV28	CASTRWGQGSDTF	-
many	-	TRBJ2-4	TRBV29-1	CSVSPLSKNIQYF	TGCAGCGTTTCCCCTCTTTCCAAAAACATTCAGTACTTC
many	TRBD1	TRBJ2-7	TRBV27	CASSSAGQGAREQYF	TGTGCCAGCAGTTCCGCAGGACAGGGGGCGAGGGAGCAGTACTTC
many	-	TRBJ2-1	TRBV6-2/TRBV6-3	CASSRGRGLWDEQFF	TGTGCCAGCAGTCGTGGGCGGGGCCTTTGGGATGAGCAGTTCTTC
-	-	TRBJ2-1	TRBV28	CASSLSGGDYNEQFF	TGTGCCAGCAGTTTGTCAGGTGGAGACTACAATGAGCAGTTCTTC
-	TRBD1	TRBJ2-2	TRBV10-3	CAINEDSGTGRIGELFF	TGTGCCATCAATGAAGATTCCGGGACAGGGAGGATCGGGGAGCTGTTTTTT
many	TRBD2	TRBJ2-3	TRBV12-3/TRBV12-4	CASSGGTSGSTDTQYF	TGTGCCAGCAGTGGAGGGACTAGCGGGAGCACAGATACGCAGTATTTT
many	-	TRBJ1-5	TRBV10-2	CASSEGGFGNQPQHF	TGCGCCAGCAGTGAGGGTGGGTTCGGCAATCAGCCCCAGCATTTT
many	TRBD1	TRBJ2-7	TRBV6-2/TRBV6-3	CASSTTGFNYEQYF	TGTGCCAGCAGTACGACAGGGTTCAACTACGAGCAGTACTTC
many	TRBD1	TRBJ2-7	TRBV11-2	CASSPGGAYEQYF	TGTGCCAGCAGCCCAGGGGGCGCCTACGAGCAGTACTTC
many	-	TRBJ2-6	TRBV19	CASSIPATKVLGANVLTF	TGTGCCAGTAGTATACCGGCAACCAAAGTCCTTGGGGCCAACGTCCTGACTTTC
many	TRBD1	TRBJ2-5	TRBV7-9	CASSYPGTGNQETQYF	TGTGCCAGCAGCTACCCCGGGACAGGGAACCAAGAGACCCAGTACTTC
many	TRBD1	TRBJ1-5	TRBV12-3/TRBV12-4	CASSTKDRGDQPQHF	TGTGCCAGCAGCACTAAGGACAGGGGCGACCAGCCCCAGCATTTT
many	-	TRBJ2-7	TRBV29-1	CSAYYEQYF	TGCAGCGCGTACTACGAGCAGTACTTC
many	TRBD1	TRBJ2-2	TRBV11-2	CASNSLGLPGQANTGELFF	TGTGCCAGCAACTCTCTGGGGCTACCGGGACAGGCCAACACCGGGGAGCTGTTTTTT
many	-	TRBJ1-5	TRBV7-6	CASSLLPVTHRANPNQPQHF	TGTGCCAGCAGCTTATTACCAGTCACTCACCGGGCAAACCCCAATCAGCCCCAGCATTTT
-	-	TRBJ1-6	TRBV9	CASTSGDGYNSPLHF	TGTGCCAGTACGTCCGGGGATGGATATAATTCACCCCTCCACTTT
many	-	TRBJ2-2	TRBV18	CASSPRGDTGELFF	TGTGCCAGCTCACCACGGGGAGACACCGGGGAGCTGTTTTTT
many	TRBD1	TRBJ2-5	TRBV27	CASSPNRGRGTQYF	TGTGCCAGCAGTCCGAACAGGGGGCGAGGGACCCAGTACTTC
-	TRBD1	TRBJ2-7	TRBV27	CASWRLGQLYEQYF	TGTGCCAGCTGGAGGCTGGGACAGCTCTACGAGCAGTACTTC
many	TRBD2	TRBJ2-7	TRBV27	CASSSLAGGLGEQYF	TGTGCCAGCAGTTCCCTAGCGGGGGGGCTGGGGGAGCAGTACTTC
many	-	TRBJ2-7	TRBV11-2	CASSHSGLYEQYF	TGTGCCAGCAGCCATAGCGGACTCTACGAGCAGTACTTC
many	-	TRBJ1-3	TRBV6-5	CASRESGNTIYF	TGTGCCAGCAGAGAATCTGGAAACACCATATATTTT
many	-	TRBJ2-4	TRBV6-4	CASSDPAGHLCLQNIQYF	TGTGCCAGCAGTGACCCTGCGGGACACCTATGCCTTCAAAACATTCAGTACTTC
many	-	TRBJ2-1	TRBV27	CASSFLVGEQFF	TGTGCCAGCAGTTTCCTAGTGGGTGAGCAGTTCTTC
many	TRBD1	TRBJ2-6	TRBV10-3	CAIKGRDRAYSGANVLTF	TGTGCCATCAAGGGCCGGGACAGGGCTTACTCTGGGGCCAACGTCCTGACTTTC
many	TRBD1	TRBJ1-4	TRBV7-9	CASSTSRTGLREKLFF	TGTGCCAGCAGCACATCCAGGACAGGGCTCAGGGAAAAACTGTTTTTT
many	TRBD1	TRBJ1-4	TRBV11-2	CASSLGDRDNEKLFF	TGTGCCAGCAGCTTAGGCGACAGGGATAATGAAAAACTGTTTTTT
-	TRBD2	TRBJ2-1	TRBV7-2	CASSKDRLAGNNEQFF	TGTGCCAGCAGCAAGGATCGACTAGCGGGAAACAATGAGCAGTTCTTC
many	-	TRBJ2-5	TRBV18	CASSPPSQEGQYF	TGTGCCAGCTCACCACCTTCCCAAGAGGGGCAGTACTTC
many	-	TRBJ2-7	TRBV3-2	CAMSGECDYYEQYF	TGTGCCATGTCCGGGGAGTGCGACTACTACGAGCAGTACTTC
many	-	TRBJ2-7	TRBV7-2	CASSSSDRRSSYEQYF	TGTGCCAGCAGCTCCTCCGACAGGAGGAGCTCCTACGAGCAGTACTTC
many	TRBD2	TRBJ2-3	TRBV5-4	CASSSTKRGATDTQYF	TGTGCCAGCAGCTCGACAAAGCGGGGGGCCACAGATACGCAGTATTTT
many	-	TRBJ2-7	TRBV21-1	CASSTEPGQYF	TGTGCCAGCAGCACGGAACCTGGGCAGTACTTC
many	TRBD2	TRBJ2-1	TRBV12-3/TRBV12-4	CASSPGLAGNNEQFF	TGTGCCAGCAGTCCGGGACTAGCGGGGAACAATGAGCAGTTCTTC
many	-	TRBJ2-5	TRBV11-2	CASSLGETQYF	TGTGCCAGCAGCTTAGGAGAGACCCAGTACTTC
many	TRBD1	TRBJ1-2	TRBV10-3	CAINTDRGPGYTF	TGTGCCATCAATACGGACAGGGGGCCTGGCTACACCTTC
-	-	TRBJ2-7	TRBV4-1	CASSQEWRGLAYEQYF	TGCGCCAGCAGCCAAGAATGGCGGGGACTCGCCTACGAGCAGTACTTC
many	-	TRBJ2-1	TRBV20-1	CSASWYLGSYNEQFF	TGCAGTGCTAGTTGGTATCTGGGCTCCTACAATGAGCAGTTCTTC
-	-	TRBJ1-1	TRBV29-1	CSVAGNLNTEAFF	TGCAGCGTGGCCGGTAATCTGAACACTGAAGCTTTCTTT
many	-	TRBJ2-7	TRBV6-2/TRBV6-3	CASTTGPSFYEQYF	TGTGCCAGCACCACCGGGCCATCTTTCTACGAGCAGTACTTC
many	TRBD1	TRBJ1-2	TRBV4-2	CASSPQPGGFLYGYTF	TGTGCCAGCAGCCCACAGCCAGGGGGTTTTCTCTATGGCTACACCTTC
-	-	TRBJ2-1	TRBV7-9	CASSLTKNEQFF	TGTGCCAGCAGCCTTACCAAAAATGAGCAGTTCTTC
many	TRBD1	TRBJ2-7	TRBV29-1	CSVGTGSFDEQYF	TGCAGCGTTGGGACAGGGAGTTTCGACGAGCAGTACTTC